Shown below are 30 T cell receptor beta chains from a single sample sequenced in a study of blood T cell repertoires in COVID-19. Measured with immunoSEQ multiplex PCR; TCRdb has only the in-frame clones, and not every one. The top ten clones hold 20% to 30% of a sample with 85,000 to 95,000 clones, about 82% of them seen once. Sequencing input: peripheral blood. All receptors derive from a human donor in a cohort sampled during active COVID-19.

In nucleotides, the CDR3 is TGCGCCAGCAGCTGGGACAGGGTTGGGAATGAGCAGTTCTTC. Amino acid sequence: CASSWDRVGNEQFF. The V gene is TRBV5-1, the J gene TRBJ2-1; TRBD1 agrees at 9 bases. The germline gives CDR1 SGHRS, CDR2 YFSETQ. Unmatched junction bases numbered 5, after V lost 3 bases and J lost 7 bases. This CDR3 contains 14 residues. Looking up the rest from reference TRBV5-1 and TRBJ2-1 gives the full variable domain: KAGVTQTPRYLIKTRGQQVTLSCSPISGHRSVSWYQQTPGQGLQFLFEYFSETQRNKGNFPGRFSGRQFSNSRSEMNVSTLELGDSALYLCASSWDRVGNEQFFGPGTRLTVL.

The chain couples TRBV18 to TRBJ2-7; 9 bases agree with TRBD1. The length of the CDR3 is 14 residues. Germline assignment: CDR1 KGHSH and CDR2 LQKENI. The V segment lost 3 bases and the J segment 5 bases; nucleotides outside the gene matches: 5. The CDR3 coding sequence is TGTGCCAGCTCACCGACAGGGGGTAGGAACGAGCAGTACTTC. Protein product: CASSPTGGRNEQYF.

The chain uses TRBV11-1 and TRBJ2-5; the match to TRBD2 covers 10 bases. V dropped 4 bases and J dropped 4; count of bases not matched to a gene: 9. CDR3 size: 16 residues. Germline CDR1 and CDR2: SGHAT and FQDESV (reference sequence). CDR3 sequence: CASSSSGTSERETQYF. The CDR3, as DNA: TGTGCCAGCAGCTCGTCCGGGACTAGCGAAAGAGAGACCCAGTACTTC.

This clone was counted between two and nine times. The chain recombines TRBV7-2 with TRBJ2-1, with 8 bases aligning to TRBD2. The length of the CDR3 is 16 residues. Germline V CDR1 and CDR2: SGHTA, FQGNSA. V lost 3 bases to trimming and J lost 6 bases; unmatched junction nucleotides: 10. CDR3 sequence reads: CASSFNYGRAANEQFF. The CDR3 nucleotides are TGTGCCAGCAGCTTCAACTACGGGAGGGCCGCCAATGAGCAGTTCTTC.

The V gene is TRBV10-1, the J gene TRBJ2-3; D is undetermined. Germline-derived CDR1 and CDR2 are WNHNN and SYGVQD (reference sequence). This CDR3 comprises 15 residues. The V and J ends lost 0 bases and 2 bases respectively, with 9 bases between them. As DNA, the CDR3 is TGCGCCAGCAGTGAGTCTCTAGACCCCACAGATACGCAGTATTTT. Amino acid sequence: CASSESLDPTDTQYF.

V usage is TRBV7-2 and J usage is TRBJ2-5; perhaps TRBD1 as D (6 bases). The CDR3 has 15 residues. The V gene lost 0 bases and the J gene lost 4 bases, with 12 bases spanning the gap. Looked up from germline, CDR1 is SGHTA and CDR2 is FQGNSA. The CDR3 protein is CASSLAGAGAETQYF. The CDR3 nucleotides read TGTGCCAGCAGCTTAGCGGGGGCCGGGGCAGAGACCCAGTACTTC.

The chain combines TRBV19 with TRBJ2-1; 7 bases fit TRBD2. In germline, CDR1 is LNHDA, CDR2 SQIVND (reference sequence). The CDR3 has 17 residues. The J segment lost 3 bases and the V segment lost 3 bases, leaving 11 bases of the junction unmatched. The CDR3 sequence is CASSIKSGTIFYNEQFF. For the CDR3, the DNA is TGTGCCAGTAGTATCAAGAGCGGGACTATTTTCTACAATGAGCAGTTCTTC.

The chain recombines TRBV11-2 with TRBJ2-5, with D possibly matching TRBD2 (6 bases). The CDR3 runs 13 residues. Trimming left V 4 bases short and J 4 bases short, with 10 bases between. CDR1 is SGHAT and CDR2 is FQNNGV in the germline V gene. The CDR3 nucleotides are TGTGCCAGCAGCTGGAGGGGAAGAGAGACCCAGTACTTC. Encoded protein: CASSWRGRETQYF.

The chain couples TRBV4-1 to TRBJ2-1; a possible D gene is TRBD1 (6 bases). This CDR3 spans 15 amino acids. CDR1 and CDR2 from the germline V gene are MGHRA and YSYEKL. V lost 0 bases, J lost 7 bases, and 13 bases lay in between. CDR3 residues: CASSQDGTLRNEQFF. As DNA, the CDR3 is TGCGCCAGCAGCCAAGACGGGACATTGAGGAATGAGCAGTTCTTC.

The J gene is TRBJ2-5, the V gene TRBV12-5; D is possibly TRBD2 (6 bases). Germline V gene lookup returns CDR1 LGHNT and CDR2 FRNRAP. Trimming took 4 bases from V and 7 from J, leaving 10 bases between them. The CDR3 has 12 residues. In nucleotides, the CDR3 is TGTGCTAGTGGTTCGTCCGGGGGGACCCAGTACTTC. Translation: CASGSSGGTQYF.

By frequency in the sample, this clone is medium-sized. This rearrangement joins TRBV27 to TRBJ2-7, with D perhaps TRBD1 (6 bases). Germline CDR1 reads MNHEY; CDR2 reads SMNVEV (reference sequence). Between the trimmed V and J ends, which lost 5 bases and 0 bases, there was a span of 17 bases. The CDR3 is 16 amino acids. For the CDR3, the DNA is TGTGCCAGCAGTCCAGGACAGCTCCCCAGCTCCTACGAGCAGTACTTC. Translated: CASSPGQLPSSYEQYF.

The V gene is TRBV25-1, the J gene TRBJ1-1, with a possible D match to TRBD1 (6 bases). There are 13 residues in the CDR3. V was trimmed by 6 bases and J by 5 bases, leaving 13 bases between them. The germline gives CDR1 MGHDK, CDR2 SYGVNS. CDR3 residues: CASRRGGGTEAFF. Written as DNA, the CDR3 is TGTGCCAGCAGGAGGGGGGGAGGGACTGAAGCTTTCTTT.

This rearrangement joins TRBV30 to TRBJ2-1, with 8 bases lining up with TRBD2. The CDR3 has 12 amino acids. Germline CDR1 reads GTSNPN; CDR2 reads SVGIG (reference sequence). The junction had 10 bases not matched to a gene; V was cut back by 2 bases and J by 16 bases. As DNA, the CDR3 is TGTGCCTGGAGTAGATTAGCGGGAAAAGCATTCTTC. Its translation: CAWSRLAGKAFF.

This clone was counted between two and nine times. The chain uses TRBV5-1 and TRBJ2-2; 12 bases are shared with TRBD2. The CDR3 runs to 17 residues. Per the germline V gene, CDR1 is SGHRS and CDR2 is YFSETQ. The junction had 5 bases not matched to a gene; V was cut back by 5 bases and J by 0 bases. CDR3 residues: CASRHRTSGTNTGELFF. In DNA, the CDR3 is TGCGCCAGCAGACATCGGACTAGCGGGACGAACACCGGGGAGCTGTTTTTT.

The chain links TRBV6-5 to TRBJ2-7; 8 bases fit TRBD2. Germline CDR1 reads MNHEY; CDR2 reads SVGAGI. J was trimmed by 4 bases and V by 4 bases; bases with no gene match: 9. This CDR3 contains 15 residues. The CDR3 sequence is CASSLKRGPRYEQYF. The CDR3 coding sequence is TGTGCCAGCAGTTTGAAGCGGGGGCCACGATACGAGCAGTACTTC.

The CDR3 region is CASSPQGAVNEQFF. The CDR3 DNA reads as TGTGCCAGCAGCCCCCAGGGGGCGGTCAATGAGCAGTTCTTC. The chain carries TRBV5-6 and TRBJ2-1; 8 bases fit TRBD1. The V gene end was trimmed by 4 bases and the J gene end by 6 bases; junction bases not matched to a gene: 6. The germline V gene encodes CDR1 SGHDT and CDR2 YYEEEE. The CDR3 runs 14 residues.

The genes are TRBV19 and TRBJ1-1; unclear D gene. Trimming took off 5 bases at V and 1 base at J, with 11 bases between the two ends. The CDR3 extends over 14 amino acids. Germline V gene data show CDR1 as LNHDA and CDR2 as SQIVND (reference sequence). CDR3 sequence reads: CASSYEPRNTEAFF. CDR3 nucleotides: TGTGCCAGTAGTTACGAGCCAAGGAACACTGAAGCTTTCTTT.

The chain carries TRBV3-1 (or the pseudogene TRBV3-2) and TRBJ2-7, with 7 bases that match TRBD2. Germline V CDR1 and CDR2: LGHDT, YNNKEL (reference sequence). Trimming cost V 1 base and J 7 bases; bases outside gene matches: 7. The CDR3 has 14 amino acids. CDR3 sequence reads: CASSQGRGEGEQYF. The CDR3 region has the DNA TGTGCCAGCAGCCAAGGCCGGGGGGAGGGTGAGCAGTACTTC.

The chain couples TRBV5-6 to TRBJ1-6; the D is unclear. V lost 3 bases, J lost 7 bases, and 8 bases lay in between. Looked up from germline, CDR1 is SGHDT and CDR2 is YYEEEE. The CDR3 has 13 amino acids. CDR3 loop: CASSSLSNSPLHF. DNA of the CDR3: TGTGCCAGCAGCTCACTTAGCAATTCACCCCTCCACTTT.

The chain joins TRBV11-2 to TRBJ2-3; 10 bases match TRBD2. The trim removed 7 bases at V and 0 bases at J, leaving 13 bases unmatched. The CDR3 is 18 amino acids. Germline CDR1 SGHAT, CDR2 FQNNGV. Written as DNA, the CDR3 is TGTGCCAGCAACGCTCCAAGGCTAGCGGGGGCCAGCACAGATACGCAGTATTTT. It is translated as CASNAPRLAGASTDTQYF.

The chain is built from TRBV19 and TRBJ2-1, with 9 bases matching TRBD1. Germline V gives CDR1 LNHDA, CDR2 SQIVND (reference sequence). The trim removed 6 bases at V and 4 bases at J, leaving 7 bases unmatched. The CDR3 loop spans 15 amino acids. DNA for the CDR3: TGTGCCAGTAGGGCGGACAGGGGAGAGTACAATGAGCAGTTCTTC. Translation: CASRADRGEYNEQFF.

The gene calls are TRBV4-2 and TRBJ2-2; D is unclear. Looked up from germline, CDR1 is LGHNA and CDR2 is YNFKEQ. The CDR3 extends over 14 amino acids. Between the trimmed V and J ends, which lost 0 bases and 9 bases, there was a span of 11 bases. The CDR3 DNA is TGTGCCAGCAGCCAAGAACGCCTTGGCCGGGAGCTGTTTTTT. It codes for CASSQERLGRELFF.

The sample holds a few counts of this clone. The DNA of the CDR3 is TGTGCCAGCAGCGTAGGGACAGGGGTTGATTCACCCCTCCACTTT. Translation: CASSVGTGVDSPLHF. This chain connects TRBV9 to TRBJ1-6; 9 nucleotides align to TRBD1. Trimming removed 0 bases from V and 8 bases from J; junction bases left unmatched: 3. The germline V gene has CDR1 SGDLS and CDR2 YYNGEE. The CDR3 spans 15 residues.

This chain uses TRBV2 with TRBJ1-1, with D maybe TRBD1 (6 bases). This CDR3 is 12 amino acids long. The germline V gene has CDR1 SNHLY and CDR2 FYNNEI. The V end was cut by 6 bases, the J end by 6 bases, with 11 bases between. The CDR3 DNA is TGTGCCAGCAGACTGGGGGCAGCTGAAGCTTTCTTT. Its translation: CASRLGAAEAFF.

This clone appeared a single time. V and J are TRBV24-1 and TRBJ1-5, with 7 bases fitting TRBD1. This CDR3 contains 15 residues. Trimming removed 3 bases from V and 3 bases from J; junction bases left unmatched: 4. From germline, CDR1 is KGHDR and CDR2 SFDVKD. The CDR3 sequence is CATSDEGQPNQPQHF. CDR3 nucleotide sequence: TGTGCCACCAGTGATGAGGGACAGCCCAATCAGCCCCAGCATTTT.

The chain employs TRBV7-2 and TRBJ2-1; the match to TRBD2 covers 11 bases. The germline V gene encodes CDR1 SGHTA and CDR2 FQGNSA. V shed 3 bases, J shed 3 bases, and the junction held 4 bases outside the gene matches. There are 16 residues in the CDR3. In nucleotides, the CDR3 is TGTGCCAGCAGCTTGGGACTAGCGGCCTTCTACAATGAGCAGTTCTTC. It is translated as CASSLGLAAFYNEQFF.

The rearrangement links TRBV2 to TRBJ2-5; 8 bases align to TRBD1. Trimming removed 5 bases from V and 5 bases from J; junction bases left unmatched: 13. The CDR3 sequence is 16 residues long. Germline-derived CDR1 and CDR2 are SNHLY and FYNNEI. This CDR3 is CASSLRSDRAGETQYF. The CDR3 DNA sequence: TGTGCCAGCAGTCTTAGATCGGACAGGGCGGGGGAGACCCAGTACTTC.

The chain combines TRBV12-3 or TRBV12-4 with TRBJ2-1; no clear D. Deletions cut 6 bases from V and 9 bases from J, with 9 bases between. CDR3 size: 11 residues. This chain's CDR3 is CASSPLREQFF. DNA for the CDR3: TGTGCCAGCAGCCCCCTTCGTGAGCAGTTCTTC.

The J gene is TRBJ1-2, the V gene TRBV5-1, with D perhaps TRBD1 (5 bases). Per the germline V gene, CDR1 is SGHRS and CDR2 is YFSETQ. This CDR3 spans 14 amino acids. Trimming removed 3 bases at V and 8 bases at J, with 17 bases between. The CDR3 nucleotides read TGCGCCAGCAGCTCGGCGGGGGACTGGGGAGGCTACACCTTC. Its protein is CASSSAGDWGGYTF.

The CDR3 loop is CASSLAQTGGDEQFF. Here the CDR3 DNA reads TGTGCCAGCAGCTTAGCGCAGACAGGTGGTGATGAGCAGTTCTTC. This chain links TRBV7-2 with TRBJ2-1; D is possibly TRBD1 (6 bases). Germline CDR1 is SGHTA and CDR2 is FQGNSA. V dropped 0 bases and J dropped 8 bases, with 14 bases sitting between them. The length of the CDR3 is 15 residues.